Presented here are 21 T cell receptor beta chains from one specimen sequenced in a study of T cells in Graves' hyperthyroidism and ophthalmopathy. Amplification targeted TCR beta CDR3 regions from RNA transcripts. During a first-round RT-PCR of the TCR CDR3, the HTBI primer set was used. TCRdb used MiXCR to reprocess the multiplex PCR reads, holding one entry per CDR3 protein. The repertoire holds 300,000 to 400,000 distinct CDR3 sequences, with about 20% as singletons. The sample taken for sequencing was blood. The origin of the receptors is a woman aged 45-65 years with Graves' hyperthyroidism.

This clonotype has a count of ten or more. The chain employs TRBV30 and TRBJ2-7; 8 bases line up with TRBD2. Germline V gene lookup returns CDR1 GTSNPN and CDR2 SVGIG (reference sequence). V shed 3 bases and J 3 bases; nucleotides not matched to a gene: 7. CDR3 length equals 14 residues. CDR3 residues: CAWSSLAAGYEQYF. As DNA, the CDR3 is TGTGCCTGGAGCTCACTAGCGGCTGGCTACGAGCAGTACTTC.

This clonotype was seen repeatedly, ten times or more. The V call is TRBV9, the J call TRBJ2-3, with D unclear. This CDR3 comprises 14 residues. Germline assignment: CDR1 SGDLS and CDR2 YYNGEE. V lost 3 bases to trimming and J lost 4 bases, with 12 bases between them. The CDR3 DNA sequence: TGTGCCAGCAGCGGGTGGCCCGACCCAGATACGCAGTATTTT. The encoded protein is CASSGWPDPDTQYF.

This clonotype was seen at least ten times. This rearrangement joins TRBV30 to TRBJ1-2, with 9 bases identical to TRBD1. The V gene's germline CDR1 is GTSNPN and CDR2 SVGIG (reference sequence). The CDR3 has 14 amino acids. The ends lost 4 bases at V and 1 base at J; junction bases unmatched: 4. This chain's CDR3 is CAWNKGQGNYGYTF. CDR3 nucleotide sequence: TGTGCCTGGAATAAGGGACAGGGTAACTATGGCTACACCTTC.

This clonotype was seen a few times. This sequence joins TRBV20-1 and TRBJ2-6, with 10 bases aligning to TRBD1. V shed 6 bases and J 3 bases; nucleotides not matched to a gene: 11. This CDR3 has 17 residues. CDR1 DFQATT and CDR2 SNEGSKA come from the germline V gene (reference sequence). The CDR3 nucleotides are TGCAGTGCCACAATACGACAGGGGGCAGGTGGGGCCAACGTCCTGACTTTC. This sequence encodes CSATIRQGAGGANVLTF.

In regard to this clonotype: With a much larger clone just one base away, this may be a read error. This chain joins TRBV11-2 and TRBJ2-6; D call uncertain. The CDR3 runs to 17 residues. Germline CDR1 reads SGHAT; CDR2 reads FQNNGV. The CDR3 DNA follows: TGTGCCAGCAGCCCCCCGGCCGGTCGCTCTGGGGTCAACGTCCTGACTTTC. Encoded protein: CASSPPAGRSGVNVLTF.

The table lists this clonotype with a few counts. The chain is built from TRBV15 and TRBJ2-1, with D possibly matching TRBD2 (7 bases). Trimming cost V 8 bases and J 1 base, with 15 bases left between them. Germline V gives CDR1 LNHNV, CDR2 YYDKDF (reference sequence). There are 15 residues in the CDR3. The CDR3 coding sequence is TGTGCCACCGGGGGGGGGCTACGGTCCTACAATGAGCAGTTCTTC. Translation gives CATGGGLRSYNEQFF.

The chain carries TRBV6-1 and TRBJ2-3; D may be TRBD1 (6 bases). Looked up from germline, CDR1 is MNHNS and CDR2 is SASEGT. The CDR3 runs to 17 residues. With 1 base removed from V and 2 bases from J, the gap between germline ends came to 16 bases. Written as DNA, the CDR3 is TGTGCCAGCAGTGAAGGGGTTGGTGGGGGACACACAGATACGCAGTATTTT. Protein: CASSEGVGGGHTDTQYF.

V is TRBV6-1 and J is TRBJ1-3; 8 bases line up with TRBD1. The CDR3 loop spans 15 amino acids. From germline, CDR1 is MNHNS and CDR2 SASEGT. The V segment lost 6 bases and the J segment 3 bases; nucleotides outside the gene matches: 7. In nucleotides, the CDR3 is TGTGCCAGCAGCCAGACAGGGGCACATGGAAACACCATATATTTT. Residues: CASSQTGAHGNTIYF.

The sample holds one count of this clonotype. One base away lies a much larger clone, so this may be a sequencing read error. The chain is built from TRBV11-1 and TRBJ1-1; D not certain. The V gene's germline CDR1 is SGHAT and CDR2 FQDESV (reference sequence). CDR3 length: 13 residues. The ends were cut back, 6 bases at V and 11 bases at J, with 19 bases in the middle. CDR3 region: CASSPPPNTLAFF. The DNA for the CDR3 is TGTGCCAGCAGTCCTCCTCCGAACACCCTTGCTTTCTTT.

A few counts support this clonotype. CDR3 nucleotide sequence: TGTGCCAGCAGTACCCCAGACAGGGGAAAGAGCTACACCTTC. The encoded protein is CASSTPDRGKSYTF. The rearrangement uses TRBV28 and TRBJ1-2, with 8 bases fitting TRBD1. The V segment lost 5 bases and the J segment 9 bases; nucleotides outside the gene matches: 11. There are 14 residues in the CDR3. Germline V gives CDR1 MDHEN, CDR2 SYDVKM.

This sequence joins TRBV20-1 and TRBJ2-1; 9 bases agree with TRBD2. The trim removed 3 bases at V and 5 bases at J, leaving 11 bases unmatched. This CDR3 has 16 amino acids. Germline V gene lookup returns CDR1 DFQATT and CDR2 SNEGSKA (reference sequence). In DNA form, the CDR3 reads TGCAGTGCTAGGGGGCTAGCGGGACGATCAGACAATGAGCAGTTCTTC. It codes for CSARGLAGRSDNEQFF.

This clonotype came up a few times. The rearrangement uses TRBV19 and TRBJ2-1, with D perhaps matching TRBD1 (5 bases). This CDR3 has 13 amino acids. Trimming removed 5 bases at V and 6 bases at J, with 11 bases between. CDR1 LNHDA and CDR2 SQIVND come from the germline V gene (reference sequence). The CDR3 spells CASSPGHLNEQFF. CDR3 bases: TGTGCCAGTAGTCCCGGACACCTCAATGAGCAGTTCTTC.

This clonotype was recorded at least ten times. This sequence joins TRBV2 and TRBJ1-6, with D tentatively TRBD1 (5 bases). V lost 8 bases and J lost 7, with 12 bases in between. Germline V gene sequence: CDR1 SNHLY, CDR2 FYNNEI. This CDR3 has 13 residues. The DNA of the CDR3 is TGTGCCAGCGGGACGGCGGAAAATTCACCCCTCCACTTT. Protein sequence: CASGTAENSPLHF.

This clonotype showed up many times. This sequence joins TRBV5-1 and TRBJ1-4; D unclear. The CDR3 contains 12 residues. Trimming cost V 0 bases and J 7 bases, with 4 bases left between them. Per germline, CDR1 SGHRS and CDR2 YFSETQ. In nucleotides, the CDR3 is TGCGCCAGCAGCTTGGTGGGTGAAAAACTGTTTTTT. Translation gives CASSLVGEKLFF.

The chain recombines TRBV12-3 or TRBV12-4 with TRBJ1-2, with D maybe TRBD1 (5 bases). V was shortened by 2 bases and J by 4 bases, with 14 bases between the two germline ends. This CDR3 region has 15 residues. The CDR3 DNA sequence: TGTGCCAGCAGTTTAACGGGCAGGGAATCCTATGGCTACACCTTC. This translates into CASSLTGRESYGYTF.

This clonotype was observed many times. This chain joins TRBV2 and TRBJ2-5; TRBD2 is a possible D gene (5 bases). Trimming cost V 3 bases and J 7 bases, with 12 bases left between them. The germline V gene has CDR1 SNHLY and CDR2 FYNNEI. The CDR3 spans 13 residues. The CDR3 region has the DNA TGTGCCAGCAGTGATCTTTTGAGCGGGACCCAGTACTTC. Translated, it gives CASSDLLSGTQYF.

This clonotype was seen at least ten times. V gene TRBV7-3 combines with J gene TRBJ2-1, with 9 bases that match TRBD1. The CDR3 has 16 amino acids. Per germline, CDR1 SGHTA and CDR2 FQGTGA. The V and J ends lost 5 bases and 6 bases, in that order; junction bases with no gene match: 11. CDR3 region: CASSPWGQGTINEQFF. CDR3 in DNA: TGTGCCAGCAGCCCATGGGGACAGGGCACAATCAATGAGCAGTTCTTC.

This clonotype has ten or more counts. The rearrangement joins TRBV30 to TRBJ1-1; D is undetermined. CDR1 is GTSNPN, CDR2 SVGIG, per germline (reference sequence). The CDR3 loop spans 13 amino acids. Trimming pared 4 bases from V and 11 bases from J, leaving 20 bases between. Here the CDR3 reads CAWNWAGGGVAFF. The DNA of the CDR3 is TGTGCCTGGAATTGGGCAGGAGGCGGGGTGGCTTTCTTT.

This chain joins TRBV5-5 and TRBJ2-1; D is undetermined. V was shortened by 0 bases and J by 6 bases, with 7 bases between the two germline ends. The CDR3 covers 13 residues. Germline V gene data show CDR1 as SGHKS and CDR2 as YYEKEE (reference sequence). The CDR3 loop is CASSLAPSNEQFF. CDR3 DNA sequence: TGTGCCAGCAGCTTGGCACCGAGCAATGAGCAGTTCTTC. The full variable domain, in which reference TRBV5-5 and TRBJ2-1 provide the parts outside the CDR3, is DAGVTQSPTHLIKTRGQQVTLRCSPISGHKSVSWYQQVLGQGPQFIFQYYEKEERGRGNFPDRFSARQFPNYSSELNVNALLLGDSALYLCASSLAPSNEQFFGPGTRLTVL.

This rearrangement joins TRBV20-1 to TRBJ1-5; the D is unclear. This CDR3 contains 14 residues. Germline V gene lookup returns CDR1 DFQATT and CDR2 SNEGSKA (reference sequence). Trimming cost V 3 bases and J 0 bases, with 9 bases left between them. The CDR3, as DNA: TGCAGTGCTAGTAAGTTTGTTAGCAATCAGCCCCAGCATTTT. Translating it yields CSASKFVSNQPQHF.

J is TRBJ2-4 and V is TRBV11-2, with 9 bases that match TRBD1. The CDR3 is 16 amino acids. The germline CDR1 and CDR2 sequences are SGHAT and FQNNGV. Trimming at V came to 1 base and at J to 8 bases, leaving 9 bases not matched to a gene. CDR3 nucleotides: TGTGCCAGCAGCTTAGCCCTGACAGGGGGGGAGTACATTCAGTACTTC. This translates into CASSLALTGGEYIQYF.